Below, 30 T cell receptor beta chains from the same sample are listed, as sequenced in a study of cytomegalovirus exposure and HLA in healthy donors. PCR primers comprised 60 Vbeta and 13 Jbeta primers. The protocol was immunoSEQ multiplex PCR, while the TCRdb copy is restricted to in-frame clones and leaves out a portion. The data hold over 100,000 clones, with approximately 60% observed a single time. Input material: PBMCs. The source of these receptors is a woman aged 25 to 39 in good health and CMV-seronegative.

The CDR3 region is CASSLDSPYGYTF. Here the CDR3 DNA reads TGCGCCAGCAGCTTGGACAGCCCCTATGGCTACACCTTC. V gene TRBV5-1 combines with J gene TRBJ1-2, with no clear D. Germline V lookup: CDR1 SGHRS, CDR2 YFSETQ. Trimming took off 0 bases at V and 4 bases at J, with 7 bases between the two ends. CDR3 size: 13 residues.

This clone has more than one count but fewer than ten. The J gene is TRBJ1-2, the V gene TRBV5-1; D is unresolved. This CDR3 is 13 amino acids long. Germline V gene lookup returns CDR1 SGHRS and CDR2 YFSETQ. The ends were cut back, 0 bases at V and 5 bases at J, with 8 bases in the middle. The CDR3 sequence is CASSLAGEYGYTF. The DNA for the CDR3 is TGCGCCAGCAGCTTGGCCGGGGAGTATGGCTACACCTTC.

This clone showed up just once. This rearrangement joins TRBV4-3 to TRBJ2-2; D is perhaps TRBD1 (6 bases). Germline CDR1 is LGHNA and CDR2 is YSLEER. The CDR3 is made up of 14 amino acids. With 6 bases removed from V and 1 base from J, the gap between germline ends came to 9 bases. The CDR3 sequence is CASSRGGNTGELFF. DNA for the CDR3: TGCGCCAGCAGTCGAGGGGGGAACACCGGGGAGCTGTTTTTT.

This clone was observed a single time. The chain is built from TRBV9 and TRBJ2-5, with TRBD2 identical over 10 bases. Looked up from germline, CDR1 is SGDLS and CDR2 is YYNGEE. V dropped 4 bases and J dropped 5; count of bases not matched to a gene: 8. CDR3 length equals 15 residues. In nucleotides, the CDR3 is TGTGCCAGCAGCCCAGTCCTAGCGGGAGACGAGACCCAGTACTTC. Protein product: CASSPVLAGDETQYF.

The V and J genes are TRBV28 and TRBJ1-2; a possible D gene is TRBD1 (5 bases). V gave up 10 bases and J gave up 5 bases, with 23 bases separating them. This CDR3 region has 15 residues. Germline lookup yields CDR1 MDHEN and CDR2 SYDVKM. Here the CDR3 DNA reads TGTGCCACCAAAGGGGTTCGTTCTGCTTTATATGGCTACACCTTC. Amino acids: CATKGVRSALYGYTF.

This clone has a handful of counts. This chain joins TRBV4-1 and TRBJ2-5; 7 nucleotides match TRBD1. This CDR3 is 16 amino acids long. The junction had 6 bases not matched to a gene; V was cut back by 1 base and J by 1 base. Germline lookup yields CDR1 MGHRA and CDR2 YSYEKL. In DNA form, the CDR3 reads TGCGCCAGCAGCCAAGCTTACAGGGGCCTCCAAGAGACCCAGTACTTC. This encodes CASSQAYRGLQETQYF.

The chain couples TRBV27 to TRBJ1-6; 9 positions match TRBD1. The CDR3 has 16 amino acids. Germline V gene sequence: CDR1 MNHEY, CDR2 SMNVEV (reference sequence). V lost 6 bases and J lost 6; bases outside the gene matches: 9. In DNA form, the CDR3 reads TGTGCCAGCAGAGAATCGATGGACAGGGGTAATTCACCCCTCCACTTT. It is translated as CASRESMDRGNSPLHF.

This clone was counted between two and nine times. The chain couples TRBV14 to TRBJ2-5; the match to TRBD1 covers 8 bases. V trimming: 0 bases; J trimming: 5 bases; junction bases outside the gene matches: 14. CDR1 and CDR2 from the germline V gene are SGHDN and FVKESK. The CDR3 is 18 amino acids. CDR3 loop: CASSQDRKSRGLGETQYF. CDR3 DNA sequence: TGTGCCAGCAGCCAAGATCGGAAATCCAGGGGGCTAGGCGAGACCCAGTACTTC.

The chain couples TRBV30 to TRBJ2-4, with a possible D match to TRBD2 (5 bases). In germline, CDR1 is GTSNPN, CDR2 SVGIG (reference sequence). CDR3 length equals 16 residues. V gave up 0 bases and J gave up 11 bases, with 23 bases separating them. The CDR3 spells CAWSVRRVTARSLQYF. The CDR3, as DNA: TGTGCCTGGAGTGTACGGCGGGTAACCGCCCGGTCCCTTCAGTACTTC. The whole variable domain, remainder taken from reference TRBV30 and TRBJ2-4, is SQTIHQWPATLVQPVGSPLSLECTVEGTSNPNLYWYRQAAGRGLQLLFYSVGIGQISSEVPQNLSASRPQDRQFILSSKKLLLSDSGFYLCAWSVRRVTARSLQYFGAGTRLSVL.

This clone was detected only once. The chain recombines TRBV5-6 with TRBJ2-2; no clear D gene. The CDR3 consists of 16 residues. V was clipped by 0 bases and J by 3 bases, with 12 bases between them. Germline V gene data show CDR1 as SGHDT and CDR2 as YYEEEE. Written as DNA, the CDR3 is TGTGCCAGCAGCTTGGCGTCGGCTAGATACACCGGGGAGCTGTTTTTT. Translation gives CASSLASARYTGELFF.

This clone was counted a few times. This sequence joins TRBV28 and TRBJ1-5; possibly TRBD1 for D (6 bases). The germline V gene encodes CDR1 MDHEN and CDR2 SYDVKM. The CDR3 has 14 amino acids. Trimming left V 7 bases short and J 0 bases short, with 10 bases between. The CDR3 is CASTQQGSNQPQHF. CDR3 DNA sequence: TGTGCCAGCACTCAACAGGGTAGCAATCAGCCCCAGCATTTT.

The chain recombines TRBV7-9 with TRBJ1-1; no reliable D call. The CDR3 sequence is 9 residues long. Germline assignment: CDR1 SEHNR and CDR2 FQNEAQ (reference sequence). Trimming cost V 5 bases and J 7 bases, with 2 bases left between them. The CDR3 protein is CASSLEAFF. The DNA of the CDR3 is TGTGCCAGCAGCCTTGAAGCTTTCTTT.

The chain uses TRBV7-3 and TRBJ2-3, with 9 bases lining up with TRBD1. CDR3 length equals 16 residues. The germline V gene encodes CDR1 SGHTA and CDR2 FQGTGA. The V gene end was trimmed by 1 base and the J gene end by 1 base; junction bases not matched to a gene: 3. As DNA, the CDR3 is TGTGCCAGCAGCTTAAGCCGGGACAGGGGCACAGATACGCAGTATTTT. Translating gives CASSLSRDRGTDTQYF.

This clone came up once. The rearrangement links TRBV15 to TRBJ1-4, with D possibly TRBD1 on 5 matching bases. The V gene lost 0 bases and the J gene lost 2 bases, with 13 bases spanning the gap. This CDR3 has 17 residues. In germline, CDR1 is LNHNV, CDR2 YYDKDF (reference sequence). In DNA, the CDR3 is TGTGCCACCAGCAGAGATCACCCTGGGGGGACTAATGAAAAACTGTTTTTT. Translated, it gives CATSRDHPGGTNEKLFF.

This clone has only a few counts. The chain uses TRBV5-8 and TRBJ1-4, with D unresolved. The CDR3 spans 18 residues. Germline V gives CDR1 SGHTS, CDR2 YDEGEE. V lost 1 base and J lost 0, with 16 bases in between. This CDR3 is CASSLKRGGGATNEKLFF. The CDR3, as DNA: TGTGCCAGCAGCTTGAAACGGGGTGGTGGCGCAACTAATGAAAAACTGTTTTTT.

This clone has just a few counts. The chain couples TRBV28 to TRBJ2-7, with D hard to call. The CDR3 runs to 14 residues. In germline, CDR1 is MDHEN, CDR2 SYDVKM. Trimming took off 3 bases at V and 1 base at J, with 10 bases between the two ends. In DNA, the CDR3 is TGTGCCAGCAGTTTTCTTCAGAAATCCTACGAGCAGTACTTC. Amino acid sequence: CASSFLQKSYEQYF.

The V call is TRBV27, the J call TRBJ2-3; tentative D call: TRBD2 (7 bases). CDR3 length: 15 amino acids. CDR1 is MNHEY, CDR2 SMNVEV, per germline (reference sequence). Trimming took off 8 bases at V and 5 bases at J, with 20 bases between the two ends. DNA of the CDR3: TGTGCCAGCTCCTCTGGGGGGGAGGGGGAAGATACGCAGTATTTT. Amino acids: CASSSGGEGEDTQYF.

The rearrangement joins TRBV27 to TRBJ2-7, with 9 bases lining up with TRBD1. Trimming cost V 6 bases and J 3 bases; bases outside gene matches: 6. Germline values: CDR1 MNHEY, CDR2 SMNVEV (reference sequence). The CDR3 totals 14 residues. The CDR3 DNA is TGTGCCAGCAGGGACAGGGGAATTGACTACGAGCAGTACTTC. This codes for CASRDRGIDYEQYF.

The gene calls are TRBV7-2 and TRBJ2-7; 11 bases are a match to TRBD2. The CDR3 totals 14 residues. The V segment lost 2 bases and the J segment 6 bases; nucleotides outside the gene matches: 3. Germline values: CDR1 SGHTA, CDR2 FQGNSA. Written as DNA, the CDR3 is TGTGCCAGCAGCTTACTAGCGGGAGGAGGCGAGCAGTACTTC. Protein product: CASSLLAGGGEQYF.

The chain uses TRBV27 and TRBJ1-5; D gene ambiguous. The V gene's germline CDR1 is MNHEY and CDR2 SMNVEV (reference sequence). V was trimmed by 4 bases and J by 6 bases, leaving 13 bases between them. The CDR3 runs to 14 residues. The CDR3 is CASSSFGFIQPQHF. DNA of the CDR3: TGTGCCAGCAGTTCCTTCGGGTTCATTCAGCCCCAGCATTTT.

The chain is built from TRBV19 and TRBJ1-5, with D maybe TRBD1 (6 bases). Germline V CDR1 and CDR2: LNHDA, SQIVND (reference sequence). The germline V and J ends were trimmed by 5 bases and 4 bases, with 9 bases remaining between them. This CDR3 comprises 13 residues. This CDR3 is CASSVDRNQPQHF. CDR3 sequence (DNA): TGTGCCAGTAGTGTCGACAGGAATCAGCCCCAGCATTTT.

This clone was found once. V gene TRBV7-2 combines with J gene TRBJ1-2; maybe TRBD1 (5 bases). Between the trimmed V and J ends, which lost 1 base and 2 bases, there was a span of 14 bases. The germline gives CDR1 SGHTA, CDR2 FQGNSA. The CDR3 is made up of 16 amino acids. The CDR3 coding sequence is TGTGCCAGCAGCTTAGGTGGGCAGGGCACAAACTATGGCTACACCTTC. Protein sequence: CASSLGGQGTNYGYTF. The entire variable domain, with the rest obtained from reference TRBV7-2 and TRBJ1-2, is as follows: GAGVSQSPSNKVTEKGKDVELRCDPISGHTALYWYRQSLGQGLEFLIYFQGNSAPDKSGLPSDRFSAERTGGSVSTLTIQRTQQEDSAVYLCASSLGGQGTNYGYTFGSGTRLTVV.

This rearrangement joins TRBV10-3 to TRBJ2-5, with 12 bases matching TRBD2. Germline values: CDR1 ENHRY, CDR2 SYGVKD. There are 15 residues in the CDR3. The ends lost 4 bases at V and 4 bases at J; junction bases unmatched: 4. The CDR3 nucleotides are TGTGCCATCAGTGGACTAGCGGGAGTGGTAGAGACCCAGTACTTC. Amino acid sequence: CAISGLAGVVETQYF.

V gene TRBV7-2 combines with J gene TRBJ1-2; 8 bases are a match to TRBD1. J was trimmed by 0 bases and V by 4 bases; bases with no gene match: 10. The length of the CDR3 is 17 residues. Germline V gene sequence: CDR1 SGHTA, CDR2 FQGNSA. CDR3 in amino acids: CASSSKDRVYSNYGYTF. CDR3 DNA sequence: TGTGCCAGCAGCTCGAAGGACAGGGTTTACTCTAACTATGGCTACACCTTC. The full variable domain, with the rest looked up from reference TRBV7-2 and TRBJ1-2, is GAGVSQSPSNKVTEKGKDVELRCDPISGHTALYWYRQSLGQGLEFLIYFQGNSAPDKSGLPSDRFSAERTGGSVSTLTIQRTQQEDSAVYLCASSSKDRVYSNYGYTFGSGTRLTVV.

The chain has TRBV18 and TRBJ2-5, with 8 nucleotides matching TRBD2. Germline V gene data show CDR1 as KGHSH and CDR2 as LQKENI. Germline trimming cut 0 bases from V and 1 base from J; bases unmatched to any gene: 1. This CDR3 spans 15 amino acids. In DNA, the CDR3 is TGTGCCAGCTCACCACCTAGCGGGGCCCAAGAGACCCAGTACTTC. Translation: CASSPPSGAQETQYF.

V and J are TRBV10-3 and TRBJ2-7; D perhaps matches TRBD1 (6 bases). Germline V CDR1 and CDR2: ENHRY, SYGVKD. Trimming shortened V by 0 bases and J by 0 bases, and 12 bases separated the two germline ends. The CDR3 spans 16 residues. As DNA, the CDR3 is TGTGCCATCAGTGAGTCCCCGGACAGAAGCTCCTACGAGCAGTACTTC. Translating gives CAISESPDRSSYEQYF.

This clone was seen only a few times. The CDR3 sequence: CASRSGQRNTEAFF. CDR3 bases: TGTGCCAGCAGGTCGGGACAGAGGAACACTGAAGCTTTCTTT. The rearrangement joins TRBV7-2 to TRBJ1-1; 7 nucleotides line up with TRBD1. V lost 6 bases to trimming and J lost 1 base; unmatched junction nucleotides: 5. The CDR3 loop spans 14 amino acids. Germline assignment: CDR1 SGHTA and CDR2 FQGNSA.

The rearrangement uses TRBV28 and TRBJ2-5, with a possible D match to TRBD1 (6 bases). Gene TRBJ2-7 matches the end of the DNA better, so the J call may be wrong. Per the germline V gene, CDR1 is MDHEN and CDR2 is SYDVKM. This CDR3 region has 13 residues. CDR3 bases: TGTGCCAGCAGTCCGGGACACTCCTACGAGCAGTACTTC. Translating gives CASSPGHSYEQYF.

CDR3 coding DNA: TGTGCCAGCAGCTCTACTCGTTCTAGAACGGGAGGCTCAGATACGCAGTATTTT. This encodes CASSSTRSRTGGSDTQYF. This rearrangement joins TRBV7-9 to TRBJ2-3, with 7 bases aligning to TRBD2. The CDR3 loop spans 18 amino acids. In germline, CDR1 is SEHNR, CDR2 FQNEAQ (reference sequence). After removal of 4 bases from V and 4 bases from J, the junction contained 17 bases not matched to a gene.

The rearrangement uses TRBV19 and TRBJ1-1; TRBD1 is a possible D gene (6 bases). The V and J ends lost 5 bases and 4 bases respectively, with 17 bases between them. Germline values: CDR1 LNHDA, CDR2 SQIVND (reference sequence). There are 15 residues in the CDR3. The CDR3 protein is CASSHTGTGFTEAFF. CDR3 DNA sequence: TGTGCCAGTAGTCACACAGGGACGGGCTTCACTGAAGCTTTCTTT.